The clone carrying this TCR beta chain was detected ten times or more. The antigen remains undetermined. Per the germline V gene, CDR1 is SGHRS and CDR2 is YFSETQ. The ends lost 3 bases at V and 0 bases at J; junction bases unmatched: 4. The CDR3 spans 15 residues. This record belongs to a study of spatial heterogeneity in lung cancer. MiXCR was run by TCRdb on the 5' RACE reads, yielding one entry per CDR3 protein. The repertoire holds about 8,100 distinct CDR3 sequences, 5% to 6% seen once, with less than 25% in the top ten. This sample's time point: sample taken at primary tumor resection. Findings of the study overall: Counts of expanded intratumoral alpha and beta TCRs tracked tumor mutation counts.

The chain uses TRBV5-1 and TRBJ2-7; TRBD2 matches at 9 bases. This receptor was obtained from a male donor with early-stage non-small cell lung cancer. The sample here was lung tumor tissue, taken at surgery. The CDR3, as DNA: TGCGCCAGCAGCTGGGATAGCGGGAGCTCCTACGAGCAGTACTTC. Its translation: CASSWDSGSSYEQYF.